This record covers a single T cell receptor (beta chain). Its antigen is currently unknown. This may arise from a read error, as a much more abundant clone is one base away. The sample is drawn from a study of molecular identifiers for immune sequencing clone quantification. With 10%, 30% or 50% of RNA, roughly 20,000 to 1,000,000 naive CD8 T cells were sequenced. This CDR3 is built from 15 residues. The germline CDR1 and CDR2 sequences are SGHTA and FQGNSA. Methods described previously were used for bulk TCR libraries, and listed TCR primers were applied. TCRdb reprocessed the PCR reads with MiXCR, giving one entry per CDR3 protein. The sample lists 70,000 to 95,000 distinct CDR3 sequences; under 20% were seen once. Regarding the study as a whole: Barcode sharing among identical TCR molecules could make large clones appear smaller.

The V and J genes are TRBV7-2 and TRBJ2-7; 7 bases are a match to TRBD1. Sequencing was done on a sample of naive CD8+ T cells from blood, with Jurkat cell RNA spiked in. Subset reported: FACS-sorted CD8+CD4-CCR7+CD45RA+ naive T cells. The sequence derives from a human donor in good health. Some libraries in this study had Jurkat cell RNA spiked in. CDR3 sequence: CASSSDRESSYEQHF. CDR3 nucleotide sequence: TGTGCCAGCAGCTCCGACAGGGAGAGCTCCTACGAGCAGCACTTC. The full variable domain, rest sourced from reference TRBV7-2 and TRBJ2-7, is GAGVSQSPSNKVTEKGKDVELRCDPISGHTALYWYRQSLGQGLEFLIYFQGNSAPDKSGLPSDRFSAERTGGSVSTLTIQRTQQEDSAVYLCASSSDRESSYEQHFGPGTRLTVT.